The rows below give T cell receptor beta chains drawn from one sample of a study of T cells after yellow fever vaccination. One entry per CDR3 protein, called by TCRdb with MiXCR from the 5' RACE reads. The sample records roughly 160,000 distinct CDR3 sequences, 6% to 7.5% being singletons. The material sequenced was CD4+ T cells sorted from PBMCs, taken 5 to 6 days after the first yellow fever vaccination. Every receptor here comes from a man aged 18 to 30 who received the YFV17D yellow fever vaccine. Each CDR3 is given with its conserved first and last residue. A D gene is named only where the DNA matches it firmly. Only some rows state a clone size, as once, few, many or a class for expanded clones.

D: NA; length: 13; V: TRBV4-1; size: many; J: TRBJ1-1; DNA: TGCGCCAGCAGCCAAGATTCTTACGACAGCGCTTTCTTT; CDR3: CASSQDSYDSAFF
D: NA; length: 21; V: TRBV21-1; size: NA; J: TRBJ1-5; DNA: TGTGCCAGCAGCAAAGGACGGCGGGACAGGGTAAATAGGGGAAGCAATCAGCCCCAGCATTTT; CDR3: CASSKGRRDRVNRGSNQPQHF
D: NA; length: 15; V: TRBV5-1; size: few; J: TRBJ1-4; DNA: TGCGCCAGCAGCTTGGTTACTGGCGGTGATGAAAAACTGTTTTTT; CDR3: CASSLVTGGDEKLFF
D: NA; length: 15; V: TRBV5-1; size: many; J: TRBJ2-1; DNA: TGCGCCAGCAGCTTGGAAGGGGGGGATTACAATGAGCAGTTCTTC; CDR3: CASSLEGGDYNEQFF
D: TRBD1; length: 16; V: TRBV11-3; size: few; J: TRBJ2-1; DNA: TGTGCCAGCAGCTCCCAGGGGGCCTTGGGGTACAATGAGCAGTTCTTC; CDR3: CASSSQGALGYNEQFF
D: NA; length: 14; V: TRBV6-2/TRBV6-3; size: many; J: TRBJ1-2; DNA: TGTGCCAGCAGACCCATCGGGGGCAACTATGGCTACACCTTC; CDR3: CASRPIGGNYGYTF
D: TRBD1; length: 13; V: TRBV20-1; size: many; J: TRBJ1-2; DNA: TGCAGTGCCCTCAACAGGGGGGGCTATGGCTACACCTTC; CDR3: CSALNRGGYGYTF
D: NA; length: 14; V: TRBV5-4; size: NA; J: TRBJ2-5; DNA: TGTGCCAGCAGCCCTAACCGAAACCAAGAGACCCAGTACTTC; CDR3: CASSPNRNQETQYF
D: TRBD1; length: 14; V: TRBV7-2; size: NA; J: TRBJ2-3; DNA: TGTGCCAGCAGCTCTACCGGGACAGTGTTGACGCAGTATTTT; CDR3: CASSSTGTVLTQYF
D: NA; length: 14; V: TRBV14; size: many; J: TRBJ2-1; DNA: TGTGCCAGCAGTTCGGGAGAAGGGTACGGTGAGCAGTTCTTC; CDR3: CASSSGEGYGEQFF
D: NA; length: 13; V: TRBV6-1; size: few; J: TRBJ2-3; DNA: TGTGCCAGCGGCAGCGTGGGGAGGGATACGCAGTATTTT; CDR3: CASGSVGRDTQYF
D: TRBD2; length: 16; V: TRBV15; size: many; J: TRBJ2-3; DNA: TGTGCCACCAGCAGAGATCGGCGGGGGAGCACAGATACGCAGTATTTT; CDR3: CATSRDRRGSTDTQYF
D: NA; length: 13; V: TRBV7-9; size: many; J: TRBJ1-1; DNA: TGTGCCAGCAGCGAAACCCTGAACACTGAAGCTTTCTTT; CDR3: CASSETLNTEAFF
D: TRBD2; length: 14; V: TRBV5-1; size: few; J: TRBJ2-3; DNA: TGCGCCAGCAGCTACCCCGGGGGGGCAGATACGCAGTATTTT; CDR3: CASSYPGGADTQYF
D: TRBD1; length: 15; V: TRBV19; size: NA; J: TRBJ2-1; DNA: TGTGCCAGTAGTCCCGACAGGGCTGGGGGTAATGAGCAGTTCTTC; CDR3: CASSPDRAGGNEQFF
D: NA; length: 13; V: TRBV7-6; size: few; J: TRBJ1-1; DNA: TGTGCCAGCAGCCTCCCCTTAACAGGAGAAGCTTTCTTT; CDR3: CASSLPLTGEAFF
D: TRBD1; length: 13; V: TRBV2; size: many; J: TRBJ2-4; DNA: TGTGCCAGCACCGCTAGGACAGGAGGCATTCAGTACTTC; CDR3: CASTARTGGIQYF
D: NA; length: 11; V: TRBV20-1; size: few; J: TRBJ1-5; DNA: TGCAGTGCTGGAGGGGAATTTCGAATGCATTTT; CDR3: CSAGGEFRMHF
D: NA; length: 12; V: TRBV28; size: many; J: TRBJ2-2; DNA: TGTGCCAGCAGTTTTGGGGGTCGGGAGCTGTTTTTT; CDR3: CASSFGGRELFF
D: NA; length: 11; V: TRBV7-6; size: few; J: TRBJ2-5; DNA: TGTGCCAGCAGCCAGATGGAGACCCAGTACTTC; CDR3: CASSQMETQYF
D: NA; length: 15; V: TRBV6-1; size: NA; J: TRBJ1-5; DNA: TGTGCCAGCAGTGTGACACCGGCTATTAATCAGCCCCAGCATTTT; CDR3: CASSVTPAINQPQHF
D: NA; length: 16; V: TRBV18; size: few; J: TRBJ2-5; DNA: TGTGCCAGCTCACCATTATCACGAGCCGAGCAAGAGACCCAGTACTTC; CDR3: CASSPLSRAEQETQYF
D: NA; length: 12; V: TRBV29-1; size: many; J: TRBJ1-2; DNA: TGCAGCGCAATGGACGACCCCTATGGCTACACCTTC; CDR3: CSAMDDPYGYTF
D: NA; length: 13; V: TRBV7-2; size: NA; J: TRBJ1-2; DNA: TGTGCCAGCAGCTTATACCCCAACTATGGCTACACCTTC; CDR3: CASSLYPNYGYTF
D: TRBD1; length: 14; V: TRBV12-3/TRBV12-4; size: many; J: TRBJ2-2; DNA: TGTGCCGCGGCGCGGGACAGGGGGTTCGGGCAGCTGTTTTTT; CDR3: CAAARDRGFGQLFF
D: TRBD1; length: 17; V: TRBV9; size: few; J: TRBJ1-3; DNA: TGTGCCAGCAGCGGACAGGGCCAAACTCTCTCTGGAAACACCATATATTTT; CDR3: CASSGQGQTLSGNTIYF
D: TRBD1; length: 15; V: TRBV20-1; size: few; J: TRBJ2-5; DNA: TGCAGTGCTAGAGCACGGACAGGCCTCGGCGAGACCCAGTACTTC; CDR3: CSARARTGLGETQYF
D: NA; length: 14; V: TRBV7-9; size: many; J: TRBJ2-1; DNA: TGTGCCAGCAGCCGGAACAGGGTGGGCAATGAGCAGTTCTTC; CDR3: CASSRNRVGNEQFF
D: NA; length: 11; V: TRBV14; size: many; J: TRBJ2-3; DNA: TGTGCCAGCAGCCGGGACTATACGCAGTATTTT; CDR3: CASSRDYTQYF
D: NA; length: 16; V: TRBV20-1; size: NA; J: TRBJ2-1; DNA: TGCAGTGCTAAAATTATGGTATCGGGGCTAACTAATGAGCAGTTCTTC; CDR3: CSAKIMVSGLTNEQFF
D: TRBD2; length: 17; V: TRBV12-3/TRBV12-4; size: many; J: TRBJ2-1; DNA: TGTGCCAGCAAAGAACTAGCGGGGCTCTCGGGCGGGGTTGAGCAGTTCTTC; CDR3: CASKELAGLSGGVEQFF
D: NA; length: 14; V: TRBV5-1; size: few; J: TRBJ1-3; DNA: TGCGCCAGCAGCTTGGCAGGGTGGGGAAACACCATATATTTT; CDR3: CASSLAGWGNTIYF
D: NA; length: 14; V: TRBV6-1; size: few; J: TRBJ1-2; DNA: TGTGCCAGCAGTCCCTTTATGGGGGCGGTTGGCTACACCTTC; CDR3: CASSPFMGAVGYTF
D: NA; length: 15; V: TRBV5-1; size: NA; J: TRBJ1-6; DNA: TGCGCCAGCTTCTCCCGTTCATCGAATAATTCACCCCTCCACTTT; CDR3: CASFSRSSNNSPLHF
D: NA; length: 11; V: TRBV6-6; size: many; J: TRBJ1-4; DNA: TGTGCCAGCAGTTCCCCGGGAAAACTGTTTTTT; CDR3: CASSSPGKLFF
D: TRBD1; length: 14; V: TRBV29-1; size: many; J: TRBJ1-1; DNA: TGCAGCGTTGACGTTGGCAGGGGGCTTGCCGAAGCTTTCTTT; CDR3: CSVDVGRGLAEAFF
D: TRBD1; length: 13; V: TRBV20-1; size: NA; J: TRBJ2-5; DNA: TGCAGTCCGACGACAGGGGGAACGGAGACCCAGTACTTC; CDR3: CSPTTGGTETQYF